Shown below are 30 T cell receptor beta chains from a single sample sequenced in a study of tumor-infiltrating lymphocytes in primary liver carcinoma. The roughly 18-32 mg bulk tissue piece was not sorted before simultaneous RNA and DNA extraction. The authors made TCR beta cDNA from roughly 480 ng total RNA with a constant-region primer. Researchers made the TCR beta libraries by running three nested multiplex PCR rounds with slightly modified ARM-PCR. Use of TRBV1-TRBV30 forward primers with a C-beta reverse primer characterized the first two PCR rounds, which lasted around 9 cycles each. TCRdb reprocessed the multiplex PCR reads with MiXCR, giving one entry per CDR3 protein. This sample has more than 75,000 distinct CDR3 sequences, with about three quarters found just once. What was sequenced was liver tumor tissue from sampling region 1. Subset of the sample: tumor region T1, superior pole. The receptors were gathered from a man aged 35 to 55 with primary liver carcinoma and hepatitis B virus infection.

The rearrangement uses TRBV24-1 and TRBJ2-5; TRBD1 matches 10 bases. CDR1 is KGHDR, CDR2 SFDVKD, per germline. CDR3 length: 16 residues. After removal of 8 bases from V and 9 bases from J, the junction contained 17 bases not matched to a gene. The chain's CDR3 is CATTESGTGVGEAQYF. CDR3 DNA: TGTGCCACCACTGAATCCGGGACAGGGGTAGGGGAGGCCCAGTACTTC.

The chain employs TRBV19 and TRBJ2-7; either TRBD1 or TRBD2 may fit D (5 bases each). The CDR3 is 13 residues long. Per germline, CDR1 LNHDA and CDR2 SQIVND (reference sequence). Deletions cut 5 bases from V and 6 bases from J, with 14 bases between. CDR3 DNA sequence: TGTGCCAGTAGTTGGGACCCCAAGGGCGAGCAGTACTTC. Translated, it gives CASSWDPKGEQYF.

This clonotype has just one count. The gene calls are TRBV4-1 and TRBJ2-3; D possibly corresponds to TRBD2 (6 bases). With 6 bases removed from V and 3 bases from J, the gap between germline ends came to 19 bases. CDR1 is MGHRA and CDR2 is YSYEKL in the germline V gene. The CDR3 runs 16 residues. DNA for the CDR3: TGCGCCAGCAGGGCAGAGGCGGGGATAAGTACAGATACGCAGTATTTT. Translated: CASRAEAGISTDTQYF.

The sample holds many counts of this clonotype. The CDR3, as DNA: TGTGCCAGCAGCCGGGGGCCATTGGAGACCCAGTACTTC. This sequence encodes CASSRGPLETQYF. V gene TRBV5-6 combines with J gene TRBJ2-5; TRBD1 or TRBD2 may be the D gene (6 bases each). CDR3 length: 13 residues. In germline, CDR1 is SGHDT, CDR2 YYEEEE. Trimming shortened V by 4 bases and J by 5 bases, and 12 bases separated the two germline ends.

The gene calls are TRBV10-2 and TRBJ2-1, with D unresolved. CDR1 is WSHSY, CDR2 SAAADI, per germline. This CDR3 spans 12 amino acids. For the CDR3, the DNA is TGCGGTAGCAGCAAGAACCGCAATGAGCAGTTCTTC. It is translated as CGSSKNRNEQFF.

Remarks on this clonotype: At one boundary the junction diverges from the germline segment, which might be a read error. V gene TRBV11-2 combines with J gene TRBJ2-3; D is uncertain. The CDR3 has 16 amino acids. Germline V gene lookup returns CDR1 SGHAT and CDR2 FQNNGV. CDR3 residues: CVSSLSQDALGDTQYF. CDR3 coding DNA: TGTGTCAGCAGCCTAAGCCAGGACGCGTTGGGAGATACGCAGTATTTT.

As for this clonotype: The CDR3 ends on some other residue instead of the conserved phenylalanine or tryptophan, so this is likely a read error. The limits of the CDR3 on the DNA are not certain, so only TCRdb's listed CDR3 is given. CDR3 protein: CAGGALEPADTHYI. This chain links TRBV11-2 with TRBJ2-3; the table's D call, TRBD2, was not checked against the DNA. CDR1 and CDR2 (germline): SGHAT, FQNNGV. The CDR3 length equals 14 residues, ends included.

In the case of this clonotype: A much larger clone lies a single base off, so this may be a read error. The chain combines TRBV30 with TRBJ2-3; 9 bases line up with TRBD2. Germline V lookup: CDR1 GTSNPN, CDR2 SVGIG (reference sequence). V was pared by 1 base and J by 3 bases, with 8 bases of the junction left unmatched. The CDR3 spans 16 residues. The CDR3 here is CAWSEDSGSWTDTQYF. The CDR3 DNA follows: TGTGCCTGGAGTGAGGATAGCGGGAGTTGGACAGATACGCAGTATTTT.

The chain links TRBV20-1 to TRBJ1-6, with 9 bases that match TRBD1. Germline V lookup: CDR1 DFQATT, CDR2 SNEGSKA (reference sequence). V trimming: 4 bases; J trimming: 7 bases; junction bases outside the gene matches: 2. This CDR3 spans 13 amino acids. CDR3 region: CSANRGPNSPLHF. The DNA of the CDR3 is TGCAGTGCTAACAGGGGGCCGAATTCACCCCTCCACTTT.

This clonotype was seen just once. The V call is TRBV4-1, the J call TRBJ2-1; a possible D gene is TRBD2 (6 bases). V dropped 3 bases and J dropped 7 bases, with 13 bases sitting between them. CDR3 size: 14 residues. Germline V gene sequence: CDR1 MGHRA, CDR2 YSYEKL. CDR3 region: CASSQTGEYNEQFF. CDR3 bases: TGCGCCAGCAGCCAGACGGGAGAGTATAATGAGCAGTTCTTC.

In regard to this clonotype: Its ends do not fully match the called genes, so a read error is possible. The chain is built from TRBV5-1 and TRBJ1-2, with no clear D. The CDR3 contains 17 residues. From germline, CDR1 is SGHRS and CDR2 YFSETQ. The CDR3 sequence is CASRPGWRTDPNYGHTF. CDR3 bases: TGCGCCAGCCGCCCAGGATGGCGGACGGACCCAAACTATGGCCACACCTTC.

This clonotype occurred many times. This rearrangement joins TRBV4-1 to TRBJ2-5; 10 bases map to TRBD1. The CDR3 spans 17 residues. Germline V gene data show CDR1 as MGHRA and CDR2 as YSYEKL. J lost 0 bases, V lost 2 bases, and 6 bases had no gene match. For the CDR3, the DNA is TGCGCCAGCAGCCAACGGAGCGGACAGGGGGACCAAGAGACCCAGTACTTC. Protein product: CASSQRSGQGDQETQYF.

By its share, this clonotype is medium-sized. The genes are TRBV6-5 and TRBJ2-3; the match to TRBD1 covers 8 bases. The CDR3 is 16 amino acids. The V and J ends lost 0 bases and 4 bases, in that order; junction bases with no gene match: 6. Germline V gives CDR1 MNHEY, CDR2 SVGAGI. CDR3 nucleotides: TGTGCCAGCAGTTACTCGGCGCAGGGGGCCCCAGATACGCAGTATTTT. Amino acid sequence: CASSYSAQGAPDTQYF.

Regarding this clonotype: The conserved final phenylalanine or tryptophan is absent from the CDR3, which likely points to a read error. The V and J genes are TRBV5-5 and TRBJ1-2, with 9 positions matching TRBD1. J lost 4 bases, V lost 4 bases, and 5 bases had no gene match. From germline, CDR1 is SGHKS and CDR2 YYEKEE (reference sequence). The CDR3 has 14 amino acids. CDR3 nucleotides: TGTGCCAGCAGCCCGGGGACAGGGTCCTATGGCTACACCTCC. Amino acid sequence: CASSPGTGSYGYTS.

Points on this clonotype: A read error is possible here, since a much larger clone lies one base away. The rearrangement links TRBV5-1 to TRBJ2-3; no firm D call. The CDR3 spans 14 residues. Trimming removed 2 bases at V and 4 bases at J, with 11 bases between. Germline V lookup: CDR1 SGHRS, CDR2 YFSETQ. The CDR3 sequence is CASSLRVGPDTQYF. CDR3 nucleotides: TGCGCCAGCAGCTTACGGGTGGGCCCAGATACGCAGTATTTT.

In the case of this clonotype: Compared with germline, one end of the junction differs, possibly owing to a read error. The V and J genes are TRBV6-5 and TRBJ2-1, with D uncertain. CDR1 is MNHEY and CDR2 is SVGAGI in the germline V gene. The CDR3 covers 13 residues. CDR3 sequence: CASSWMGNNEQFF. DNA for the CDR3: TGCGCCAGCAGCTGGATGGGTAACAATGAGCAGTTCTTC.

A word on this clonotype: A junction boundary mismatches the germline segment, possibly from a read error. The rearrangement links TRBV11-2 to TRBJ2-7, with unresolved D. The germline V gene has CDR1 SGHAT and CDR2 FQNNGV. The CDR3 spans 14 residues. The CDR3 region is CAMSLTDTAYEQHF. The CDR3 coding sequence is TGTGCCATGAGTTTAACTGACACTGCCTACGAGCAGCACTTC.

The CDR3 nucleotides read TGCAGCATTGCTGCCGCGACAGACCTTAACTATGGCTACACCTTC. Translated: CSIAAATDLNYGYTF. The chain links TRBV29-1 to TRBJ1-2; a possible D gene is TRBD1 (5 bases). Trimming shortened V by 8 bases and J by 1 base, and 20 bases separated the two germline ends. The CDR3 length is 15 residues. CDR1 and CDR2 from the germline V gene are SQVTM and ANQGSEA.

About this clonotype: The junction differs from germline at one of its ends, possibly a read error. The chain has TRBV29-1 and TRBJ2-3; 10 nucleotides line up with TRBD1. The germline V gene encodes CDR1 SQVTM and CDR2 ANQGSEA. The CDR3 runs 16 residues. CDR3 in amino acids: CSVEFRDRGVADTQYF. Written as DNA, the CDR3 is TGCAGCGTTGAATTCCGGGACAGGGGAGTTGCAGATACTCAGTATTTT.

This clonotype was recorded many times. One junction end disagrees with the germline gene, perhaps due to a read error. The V call is TRBV6-6, the J call TRBJ2-1; the D gene could be TRBD1 or TRBD2 (5 bases each). Germline CDR1 is MNHNY and CDR2 is SVGAGI (reference sequence). This CDR3 has 12 residues. The DNA of the CDR3 is TGTGCCGGCAGGCACGGGGCTAACAAGCAGTTCTTC. The encoded protein is CAGRHGANKQFF.

This clonotype has only one observation. The chain employs TRBV6-5 and TRBJ1-2; no clear D gene. V lost 11 bases and J 0 bases, leaving 13 bases between the germline ends. The CDR3 runs 13 residues. The germline CDR1 and CDR2 sequences are MNHEY and SVGAGI. CDR3 sequence (DNA): TGTGCCGGCAACCAGACAACTAACTATGGCTACACCTTC. Its translation is CAGNQTTNYGYTF.

Concerning this clonotype itself: The junction does not match germline at one end; this may be a read error. The chain is built from TRBV24-1 and TRBJ2-1; 8 bases match TRBD1. The CDR3 contains 14 residues. Germline CDR1 and CDR2: KGHDR and SFDVKD. CDR3 coding DNA: TGTACCACCAGAAGACAGGGGCCGAGGGATGAGCAGTTCTTC. Its protein is CTTRRQGPRDEQFF.

Regarding this clonotype: The final CDR3 position lacks the conserved phenylalanine or tryptophan, pointing to a likely read error. This chain links TRBV28 with TRBJ1-2, with 7 bases lining up with TRBD1. Looked up from germline, CDR1 is MDHEN and CDR2 is SYDVKM. This CDR3 has 13 residues. The CDR3 region is CASSRDSNNGYTI. CDR3 bases: TGTGCCAGCAGCCGGGACAGTAACAATGGCTACACCATC.

The V gene is TRBV10-1, the J gene TRBJ2-3; tentatively, D is TRBD2 (5 bases). This CDR3 contains 12 residues. The germline V gene encodes CDR1 WNHNN and CDR2 SYGVQD (reference sequence). Trimming took 6 bases from V and 5 from J, leaving 9 bases between them. The CDR3 loop reads CASSAEGDTQYF. The CDR3 nucleotides read TGCGCCAGCAGCGCTGAGGGAGATACGCAGTATTTT.

This chain joins TRBV28 and TRBJ2-3, with a possible D match to TRBD2 (7 bases). Germline V CDR1 and CDR2: MDHEN, SYDVKM. CDR3 length equals 20 residues. DNA for the CDR3: TGTGTCAGTAGTTCCAGGGACATCAAAAAGGGATTAACGGGAGGTCTTACGCAGTATTTT. Encoded protein: CVSSSRDIKKGLTGGLTQYF.

The table lists this clonotype with many counts. This chain links TRBV6-5 with TRBJ1-6; 7 nucleotides agree with TRBD1. CDR3 size: 18 residues. Germline V gene lookup returns CDR1 MNHEY and CDR2 SVGAGI. Trimming at V came to 1 base and at J to 5 bases, leaving 11 bases not matched to a gene. CDR3 coding DNA: TGTGCCAGCAGTTACTTAAGATTACAGGGGCCAAATAATTCACCCCTCCACTTT. Protein sequence: CASSYLRLQGPNNSPLHF.

The gene calls are TRBV6-7 and TRBJ2-5; 8 nucleotides match TRBD2. TRBV6-7 is marked as an open reading frame, function uncertain. The CDR3 loop spans 18 amino acids. The V and J ends lost 6 bases and 0 bases, in that order; junction bases with no gene match: 15. This CDR3 is CASSRYELAAWYQETQYF. In nucleotides, the CDR3 is TGTGCCAGCAGCCGATATGAACTAGCGGCCTGGTACCAAGAGACCCAGTACTTC.

A word on this clonotype: One end of the junction is discordant with germline, which a read error may explain. The genes are TRBV6-5 and TRBJ2-7; D is possibly TRBD2 (6 bases). CDR3 length: 14 amino acids. Germline V gives CDR1 MNHEY, CDR2 SVGAGI. The CDR3 DNA sequence: TGTGACAGCACGGAGACTAGAGCGGGTTACGAGCAGTACTTC. Protein sequence: CDSTETRAGYEQYF.

Notes on this clonotype: Compared with germline, one end of the junction differs, possibly owing to a read error. This chain uses TRBV7-9 with TRBJ2-7; 9 bases align to TRBD2. CDR1 SEHNR and CDR2 FQNEAQ come from the germline V gene (reference sequence). This CDR3 is 13 amino acids long. The CDR3 DNA reads as TGTGCAAGCAGCATGGGGACTAGCTCAGTGCAGTACTTC. Translation gives CASSMGTSSVQYF.

On this clonotype itself: The missing conserved phenylalanine or tryptophan at the end of this CDR3 makes a read error likely. J is TRBJ1-6 and V is TRBV7-9; tentative D call: TRBD1 (6 bases). Germline V gene lookup returns CDR1 SEHNR and CDR2 FQNEAQ (reference sequence). The length of the CDR3 is 15 residues. CDR3 sequence reads: CVSSLATGFRSPLHI. The CDR3 DNA reads as TGTGTCAGCAGCTTAGCCACAGGGTTTCGATCACCCCTCCACATT.